This T cell receptor (beta chain) originates from a study of blood T cell repertoires in COVID-19. Study in general: Nucleic acid was either cDNA or gDNA, and it came from T cells, B-cell-depleted T cells, or PBMCs.

Trimming took off 3 bases at V and 1 base at J, with 15 bases between the two ends. Germline V gene lookup returns CDR1 MGHRA and CDR2 YSYEKL. This CDR3 region has 16 residues. Profiled with immunoSEQ multiplex PCR; TCRdb holds only in-frame clones, not every one. This sample has 130,000 to 150,000 clones, with almost 90% found just once. The sample comprised peripheral blood. The clonotype comes from a human donor in a cohort sampled during active COVID-19. The chain couples TRBV4-1 to TRBJ1-1, with D perhaps matching TRBD1 (5 bases). CDR3 amino acids: CASSQGTTRGNTEAFF. DNA for the CDR3: TGCGCCAGCAGCCAGGGGACTACACGGGGGAACACTGAAGCTTTCTTT.